This TCR beta chain was captured in a study of T cells after posttransplantation cyclophosphamide. The related graft donor's blood sample was taken on the day of bone marrow donation. Generated by immunoSEQ multiplex PCR, the TCRdb table keeps only in-frame clones and is missing some. The table lists around 34,000 clones, with no singletons. In this sample, this clone turned up a few times. The antigen is unknown. The ends were cut back, 9 bases at V and 4 bases at J, with 29 bases in the middle. The V gene's germline CDR1 is SGHRS and CDR2 YFSETQ. The CDR3 has 17 amino acids. Findings and caveats of the study: Tissue-infiltrating T cells from skin or gut overlapped little with blood T cells. Recipient CMV seropositivity and CMV reactivation strongly tracked TRB clonality.

Material: PBMCs. The receptor was isolated from a woman aged 45-60 years in good health and a related stem cell transplant donor. This chain links TRBV5-1 with TRBJ2-7; D possibly corresponds to TRBD2 (6 bases). In DNA, the CDR3 is TGCGCCACCAGGGAGGTTACCCCAGGTTACCTATTTTACGAGCAGTACTTC. Its protein is CATREVTPGYLFYEQYF.